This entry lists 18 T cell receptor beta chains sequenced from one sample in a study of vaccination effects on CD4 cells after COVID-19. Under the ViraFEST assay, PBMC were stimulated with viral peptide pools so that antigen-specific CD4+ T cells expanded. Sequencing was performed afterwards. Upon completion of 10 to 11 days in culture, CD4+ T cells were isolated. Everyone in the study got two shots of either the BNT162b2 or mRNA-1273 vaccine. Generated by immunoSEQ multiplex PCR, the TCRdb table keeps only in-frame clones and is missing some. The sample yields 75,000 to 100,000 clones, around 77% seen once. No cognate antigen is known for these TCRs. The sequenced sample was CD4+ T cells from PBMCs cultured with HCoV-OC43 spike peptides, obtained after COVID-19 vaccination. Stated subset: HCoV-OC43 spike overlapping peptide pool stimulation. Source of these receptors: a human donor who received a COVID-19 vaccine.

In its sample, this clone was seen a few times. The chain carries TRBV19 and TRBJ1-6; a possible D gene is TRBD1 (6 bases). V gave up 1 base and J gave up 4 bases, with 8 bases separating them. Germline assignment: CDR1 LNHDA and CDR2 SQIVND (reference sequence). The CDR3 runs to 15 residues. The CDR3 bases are TGTGCCAGTAGTATAGCCGGGACATATAATTCACCCCTCCACTTT. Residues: CASSIAGTYNSPLHF.

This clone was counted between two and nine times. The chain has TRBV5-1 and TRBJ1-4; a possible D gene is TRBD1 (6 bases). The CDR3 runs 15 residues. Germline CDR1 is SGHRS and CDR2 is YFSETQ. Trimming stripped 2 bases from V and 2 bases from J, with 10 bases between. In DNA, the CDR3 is TGCGCCAGCAGCTTACAGGGTAGTACTAATGAAAAACTGTTTTTT. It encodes CASSLQGSTNEKLFF.

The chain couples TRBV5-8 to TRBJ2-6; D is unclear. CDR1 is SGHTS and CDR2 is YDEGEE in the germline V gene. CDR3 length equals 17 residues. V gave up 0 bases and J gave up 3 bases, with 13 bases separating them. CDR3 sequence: CASSLATRSSGANVLTF. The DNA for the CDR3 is TGTGCCAGCAGCTTGGCCACCAGGTCTAGTGGGGCCAACGTCCTGACTTTC.

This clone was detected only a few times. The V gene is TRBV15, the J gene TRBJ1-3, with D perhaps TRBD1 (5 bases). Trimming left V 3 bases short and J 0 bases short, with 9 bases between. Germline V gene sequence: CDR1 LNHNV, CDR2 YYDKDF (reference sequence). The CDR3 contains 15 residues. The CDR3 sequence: CATSRDIGSGNTIYF. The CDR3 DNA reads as TGTGCCACCAGCAGGGACATCGGCTCTGGAAACACCATATATTTT. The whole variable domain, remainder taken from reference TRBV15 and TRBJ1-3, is DAMVIQNPRYQVTQFGKPVTLSCSQTLNHNVMYWYQQKSSQAPKLLFHYYDKDFNNEADTPDNFQSRRPNTSFCFLDIRSPGLGDTAMYLCATSRDIGSGNTIYFGEGSWLTVV.

DNA for the CDR3: TGCAGCGTTCGGGGGGACGGGTTTCAAAACATTCAGTACTTC. This encodes CSVRGDGFQNIQYF. The chain joins TRBV29-1 to TRBJ2-4, with 7 bases fitting TRBD2. Looked up from germline, CDR1 is SQVTM and CDR2 is ANQGSEA. The length of the CDR3 is 14 residues. The V segment lost 5 bases and the J segment 5 bases; nucleotides outside the gene matches: 9.

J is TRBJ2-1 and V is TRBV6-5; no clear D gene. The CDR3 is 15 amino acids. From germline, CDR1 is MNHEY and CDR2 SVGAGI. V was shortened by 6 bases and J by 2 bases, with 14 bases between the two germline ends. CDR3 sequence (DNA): TGTGCCAGCAGAAAATGGGCAGGTCCCTACAATGAGCAGTTCTTC. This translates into CASRKWAGPYNEQFF.

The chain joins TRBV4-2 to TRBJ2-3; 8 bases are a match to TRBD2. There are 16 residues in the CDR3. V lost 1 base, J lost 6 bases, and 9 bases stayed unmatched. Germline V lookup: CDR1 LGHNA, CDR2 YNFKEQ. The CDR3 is CASSQGTRGGVDTQYF. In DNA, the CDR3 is TGTGCCAGCAGCCAAGGGACACGGGGGGGGGTGGATACGCAGTATTTT.

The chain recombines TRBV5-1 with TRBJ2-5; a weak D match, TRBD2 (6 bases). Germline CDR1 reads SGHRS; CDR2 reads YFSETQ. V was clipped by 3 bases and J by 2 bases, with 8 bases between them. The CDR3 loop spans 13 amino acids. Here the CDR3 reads CASSWTTQETQYF. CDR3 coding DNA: TGCGCCAGCAGCTGGACTACTCAAGAGACCCAGTACTTC.

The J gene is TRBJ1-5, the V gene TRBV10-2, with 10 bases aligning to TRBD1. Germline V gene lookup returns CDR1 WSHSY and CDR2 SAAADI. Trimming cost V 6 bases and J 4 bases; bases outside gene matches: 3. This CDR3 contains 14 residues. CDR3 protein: CASRGQGPNQPQHF. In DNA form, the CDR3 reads TGCGCCAGCAGGGGACAGGGGCCTAATCAGCCCCAGCATTTT.

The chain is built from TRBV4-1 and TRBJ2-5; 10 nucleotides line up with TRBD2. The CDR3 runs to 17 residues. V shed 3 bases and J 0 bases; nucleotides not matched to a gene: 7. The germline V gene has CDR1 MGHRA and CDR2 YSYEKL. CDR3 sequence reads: CASSHPTTSGYQETQYF. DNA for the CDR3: TGCGCCAGCAGCCACCCGACGACTAGCGGGTACCAAGAGACCCAGTACTTC.

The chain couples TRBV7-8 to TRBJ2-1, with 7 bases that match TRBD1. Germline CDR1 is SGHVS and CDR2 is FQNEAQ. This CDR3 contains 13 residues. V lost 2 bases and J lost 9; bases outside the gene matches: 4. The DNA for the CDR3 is TGTGCCAGCAGCTTAACTAGGGGGCCTGAGCAGTTCTTC. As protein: CASSLTRGPEQFF.

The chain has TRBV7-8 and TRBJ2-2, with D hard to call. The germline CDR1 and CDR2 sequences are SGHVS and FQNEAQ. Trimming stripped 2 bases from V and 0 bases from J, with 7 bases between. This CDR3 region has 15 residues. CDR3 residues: CASSLRPSNTGELFF. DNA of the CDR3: TGTGCCAGCAGCTTACGTCCCTCGAACACCGGGGAGCTGTTTTTT.

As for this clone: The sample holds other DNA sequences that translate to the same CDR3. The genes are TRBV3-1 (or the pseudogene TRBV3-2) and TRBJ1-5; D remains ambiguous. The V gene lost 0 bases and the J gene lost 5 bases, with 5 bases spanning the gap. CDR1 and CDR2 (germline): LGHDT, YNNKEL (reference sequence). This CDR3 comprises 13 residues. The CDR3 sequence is CASSQDRDQPQHF. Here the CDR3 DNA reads TGTGCCAGCAGCCAAGATCGGGATCAGCCCCAGCATTTT.

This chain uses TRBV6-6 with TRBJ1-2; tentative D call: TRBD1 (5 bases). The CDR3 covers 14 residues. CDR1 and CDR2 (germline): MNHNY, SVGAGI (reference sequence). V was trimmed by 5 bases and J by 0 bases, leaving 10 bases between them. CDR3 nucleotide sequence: TGTGCCAGCAGTCGGGACGGTTCTAACTATGGCTACACCTTC. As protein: CASSRDGSNYGYTF.

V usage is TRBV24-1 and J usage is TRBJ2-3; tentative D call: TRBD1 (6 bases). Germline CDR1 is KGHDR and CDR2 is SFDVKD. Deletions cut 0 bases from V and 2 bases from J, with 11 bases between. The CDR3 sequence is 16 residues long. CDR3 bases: TGTGCCACCAGTGATTTGTCAGGACAGCCCACAGATACGCAGTATTTT. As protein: CATSDLSGQPTDTQYF.

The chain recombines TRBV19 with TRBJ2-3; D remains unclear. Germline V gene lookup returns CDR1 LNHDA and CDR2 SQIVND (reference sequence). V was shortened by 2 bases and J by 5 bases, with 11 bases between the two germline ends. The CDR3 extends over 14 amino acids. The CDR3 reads CASSISRGKDTQYF. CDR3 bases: TGTGCCAGTAGTATATCGAGAGGCAAAGATACGCAGTATTTT.

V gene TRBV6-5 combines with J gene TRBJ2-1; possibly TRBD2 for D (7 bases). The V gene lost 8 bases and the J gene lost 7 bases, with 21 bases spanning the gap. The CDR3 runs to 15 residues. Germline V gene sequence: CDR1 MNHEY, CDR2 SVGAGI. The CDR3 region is CASGSTGGRWNEQFF. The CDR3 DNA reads TGTGCCAGCGGATCCACGGGGGGCCGGTGGAATGAGCAGTTCTTC.

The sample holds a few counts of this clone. Here the CDR3 reads CASSFGGAGTEAFF. The CDR3 DNA follows: TGCGCCAGCAGCTTCGGGGGGGCGGGCACTGAAGCTTTCTTT. The rearrangement uses TRBV5-1 and TRBJ1-1; D is perhaps TRBD1 (6 bases). V was clipped by 2 bases and J by 4 bases, with 12 bases between them. Looked up from germline, CDR1 is SGHRS and CDR2 is YFSETQ. This CDR3 comprises 14 residues.